One and the same sample provided the 14 T cell receptor beta chains below, sequenced in a study of blood T cell repertoires in COVID-19. TCRdb's copy holds only in-frame clones and misses some; the assay was immunoSEQ multiplex PCR. The top ten hold 3% to 4.5% of the sample, which has about 220,000 clones, more than 80% seen once. Sequencing input: PBMCs or T cells enriched from blood (not recorded which). The source of these receptors is a woman in her 40s with acute COVID-19.

This clone was observed a few times. V and J are TRBV4-3 and TRBJ1-2; D is unresolved. Germline CDR1 reads LGHNA; CDR2 reads YSLEER. There are 13 residues in the CDR3. V dropped 0 bases and J dropped 5 bases, with 7 bases sitting between them. CDR3 residues: CASSQERGYGYTF. The CDR3 coding sequence is TGCGCCAGCAGCCAAGAACGCGGGTATGGCTACACCTTC.

In this sample, this clone turned up many times. V is TRBV6-5 and J is TRBJ2-7; 9 positions agree with TRBD1. Per the germline V gene, CDR1 is MNHEY and CDR2 is SVGAGI. CDR3 length: 13 amino acids. The junction had 7 bases not matched to a gene; V was cut back by 7 bases and J by 6 bases. CDR3 in amino acids: CASKPGQGAEQYV. The CDR3 DNA follows: TGTGCCAGCAAGCCGGGACAGGGAGCCGAGCAGTACGTC.

This clone was seen once. The CDR3 protein is CASSPPGQGAHRNTIYF. Here the CDR3 DNA reads TGTGCCAGCAGTCCACCGGGACAGGGGGCACATAGAAACACCATATATTTT. The chain carries TRBV28 and TRBJ1-3; 12 bases are a match to TRBD1. The CDR3 is made up of 17 amino acids. Trimming took 5 bases from V and 5 from J; bases not matched to a gene: 10. CDR1 is MDHEN and CDR2 is SYDVKM in the germline V gene. Supplemented by reference TRBV28 and TRBJ1-3, the full variable domain reads DVKVTQSSRYLVKRTGEKVFLECVQDMDHENMFWYRQDPGLGLRLIYFSYDVKMKEKGDIPEGYSVSREKKERFSLILESASTNQTSMYLCASSPPGQGAHRNTIYFGEGSWLTVV.

The chain combines TRBV21-1 with TRBJ2-5; the table calls TRBD2, which could not be checked here. TRBV21-1 is noted as a pseudogene. The CDR3 extends over 14 amino acids. The CDR3 nucleotides read TGTGCCAGCAGCCCGGGGGAGCCTCAAGAGACCCAGTACTTC. Protein sequence: CASSPGEPQETQYF.

DNA of the CDR3: TGCAGCGCGGGAAAGAGCGGGTTTAGTGAGTACACCTTC. Amino acids: CSAGKSGFSEYTF. The V and J genes are TRBV29-1 and TRBJ1-2; D not resolved. The CDR3 contains 13 residues. Trimming removed 7 bases at V and 11 bases at J, with 23 bases between. Germline loops: CDR1 SQVTM, CDR2 ANQGSEA.

A note on this clone: Other DNA sequences in this specimen translate into the identical CDR3. The gene calls are TRBV24-1 and TRBJ2-3; D possibly corresponds to TRBD1 (5 bases). Germline V gives CDR1 KGHDR, CDR2 SFDVKD. Trimming pared 4 bases from V and 6 bases from J, leaving 10 bases between. This CDR3 contains 13 residues. The CDR3 spells CATSEAGSDTQYF. CDR3 bases: TGTGCCACCAGTGAAGCAGGGTCCGATACGCAGTATTTT.

The chain carries TRBV14 and TRBJ1-2; 7 bases agree with TRBD1. Germline CDR1 SGHDN, CDR2 FVKESK. The CDR3 is 16 amino acids. With 0 bases clipped from V and 4 bases from J, the junction kept 8 bases outside the gene matches. For the CDR3, the DNA is TGTGCCAGCAGCCAAGAGGACAGGCGTAAGATCTATGGCTACACCTTC. Translated: CASSQEDRRKIYGYTF.

The chain recombines TRBV11-2 with TRBJ1-4; D unresolved. Germline V CDR1 and CDR2: SGHAT, FQNNGV. The CDR3 sequence is 13 residues long. V was shortened by 5 bases and J by 8 bases, with 12 bases between the two germline ends. CDR3 amino acids: CASSLREGEKLFF. The CDR3 bases are TGTGCCAGCAGCCTGAGGGAGGGCGAAAAACTGTTTTTT.

The chain employs TRBV7-2 and TRBJ2-3; 9 bases agree with TRBD1. CDR1 and CDR2 (germline): SGHTA, FQGNSA. The CDR3 sequence is 18 residues long. Trimming removed 6 bases from V and 2 bases from J; junction bases left unmatched: 15. The CDR3 reads CASRYTGTGKGATDTQYF. CDR3 nucleotide sequence: TGTGCCAGCAGATACACCGGGACAGGGAAGGGGGCCACAGATACGCAGTATTTT.

The rearrangement joins TRBV6-5 to TRBJ1-2, with 8 bases identical to TRBD1. V gave up 5 bases and J gave up 6 bases; unmatched junction bases: 11. This CDR3 has 15 amino acids. Germline CDR1 is MNHEY and CDR2 is SVGAGI. The CDR3 loop is CASSRPPGGRNGYTF. In nucleotides, the CDR3 is TGTGCCAGCAGTAGACCACCAGGGGGCAGGAATGGCTACACCTTC.

CDR3 coding DNA: TGTGCCAGCAGACTGGGGGGCACTGAAGCTTTCTTT. Translating gives CASRLGGTEAFF. The rearrangement links TRBV25-1 to TRBJ1-1; TRBD1 might be the D (5 bases). CDR1 and CDR2 from the germline V gene are MGHDK and SYGVNS. This CDR3 has 12 residues. V was pared by 6 bases and J by 4 bases, with 9 bases between.

The V call is TRBV15, the J call TRBJ1-5, with TRBD1 matching over 9 bases. The germline V gene has CDR1 LNHNV and CDR2 YYDKDF (reference sequence). The CDR3 extends over 16 amino acids. V lost 5 bases and J lost 5; bases outside the gene matches: 10. The CDR3 loop is CATSGNPGDRDQPQHF. As DNA, the CDR3 is TGTGCCACCAGCGGTAACCCGGGGGACAGGGATCAGCCCCAGCATTTT.

The chain links TRBV7-2 to TRBJ1-6; tentative D call: TRBD1 (6 bases). This CDR3 has 18 amino acids. Trimming left V 2 bases short and J 4 bases short, with 18 bases between. Germline V lookup: CDR1 SGHTA, CDR2 FQGNSA. This CDR3 reads CASSLTAGQKFYNSPLHF. The CDR3 DNA reads TGTGCCAGCAGCTTAACGGCAGGACAGAAGTTTTATAATTCACCCCTCCACTTT.

The gene calls are TRBV6-5 and TRBJ2-3; 9 nucleotides line up with TRBD2. The germline V gene encodes CDR1 MNHEY and CDR2 SVGAGI. The CDR3 has 14 residues. Germline trimming cut 6 bases from V and 4 bases from J; bases unmatched to any gene: 5. The DNA for the CDR3 is TGTGCCAGCAGCCGGACTAGCGATGCAGATACGCAGTATTTT. Its translation is CASSRTSDADTQYF.